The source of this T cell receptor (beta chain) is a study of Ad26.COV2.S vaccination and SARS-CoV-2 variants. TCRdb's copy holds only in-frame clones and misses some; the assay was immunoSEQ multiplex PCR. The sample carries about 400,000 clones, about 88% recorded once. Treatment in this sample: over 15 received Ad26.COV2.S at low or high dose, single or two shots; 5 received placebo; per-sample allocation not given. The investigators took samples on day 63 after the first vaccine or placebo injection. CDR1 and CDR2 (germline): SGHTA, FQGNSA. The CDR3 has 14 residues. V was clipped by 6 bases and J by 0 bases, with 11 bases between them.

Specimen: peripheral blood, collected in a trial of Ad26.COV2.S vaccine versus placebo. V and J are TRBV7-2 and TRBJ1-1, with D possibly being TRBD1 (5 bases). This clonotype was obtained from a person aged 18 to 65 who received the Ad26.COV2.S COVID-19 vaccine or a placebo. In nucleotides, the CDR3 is TGTGCCAGCAGTTCCGACAGATTGAACACTGAAGCTTTCTTT. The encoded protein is CASSSDRLNTEAFF.